The 5 T cell receptor beta chains below come from one sample, sequenced in a study of radiotherapy plus CTLA-4 blockade in lung cancer. Using immunoSEQ multiplex PCR, the repertoire was profiled, and TCRdb retains in-frame clones only, with some absent. Among 50,000 to 65,000 clones listed, around 80% were seen once. Here the sequenced sample was peripheral blood, taken from a patient treated with radiotherapy plus ipilimumab. The receptors come from a human donor with non-small cell lung cancer who had a partial response to radiotherapy plus ipilimumab.

The CDR3 bases are TGTGCCAGCAGCTGGGAGGGAGGGAATTCACCCCTCCACTTT. Amino acid sequence: CASSWEGGNSPLHF. This sequence joins TRBV5-5 and TRBJ1-6; no reliable D call. V was clipped by 3 bases and J by 7 bases, with 11 bases between them. CDR3 length equals 14 residues. In germline, CDR1 is SGHKS, CDR2 YYEKEE (reference sequence).

Only a few counts were recorded for this clone. The CDR3 DNA reads as TGCGCCAGCAGCCAAGCTCCCGACAGCTCCTACGAGCAGTACTTC. It is translated as CASSQAPDSSYEQYF. The chain uses TRBV4-1 and TRBJ2-7, with D possibly TRBD1 on 5 matching bases. Trimming took off 1 base at V and 0 bases at J, with 10 bases between the two ends. In germline, CDR1 is MGHRA, CDR2 YSYEKL. This CDR3 spans 15 amino acids.

V is TRBV6-5 and J is TRBJ2-1; 10 bases are shared with TRBD1. CDR1 and CDR2 (germline): MNHEY, SVGAGI. This CDR3 spans 14 amino acids. Trimming cost V 2 bases and J 5 bases; bases outside gene matches: 0. The chain's CDR3 is CASSYGTGDNEQFF. The CDR3 DNA follows: TGTGCCAGCAGTTACGGGACAGGGGACAATGAGCAGTTCTTC.

The chain is built from TRBV25-1 and TRBJ1-3; maybe TRBD1 (5 bases). The V gene's germline CDR1 is MGHDK and CDR2 SYGVNS. The CDR3 spans 15 residues. Trimming took off 6 bases at V and 4 bases at J, with 16 bases between the two ends. This chain's CDR3 is CASRAIGASGNTIYF. CDR3 bases: TGTGCCAGCAGGGCCATAGGGGCGTCAGGAAACACCATATATTTT.

In its sample, this clone was seen a few times. The chain joins TRBV5-1 to TRBJ1-2; 8 bases map to TRBD1. This CDR3 has 15 amino acids. The trim removed 1 base at V and 0 bases at J, leaving 2 bases unmatched. Germline values: CDR1 SGHRS, CDR2 YFSETQ. This chain's CDR3 is CASSLTGGANYGYTF. CDR3 nucleotide sequence: TGCGCCAGCAGCTTGACAGGGGGAGCTAACTATGGCTACACCTTC.